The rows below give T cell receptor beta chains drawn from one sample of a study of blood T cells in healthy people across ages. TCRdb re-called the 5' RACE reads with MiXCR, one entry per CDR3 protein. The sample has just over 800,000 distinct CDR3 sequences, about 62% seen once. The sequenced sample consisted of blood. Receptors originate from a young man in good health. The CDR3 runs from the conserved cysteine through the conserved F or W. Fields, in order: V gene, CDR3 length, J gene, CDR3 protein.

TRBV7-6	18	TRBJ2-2	CASSLYGGDPLNTGELFF
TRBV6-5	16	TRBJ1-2	CASSNPRTGANYGYTF
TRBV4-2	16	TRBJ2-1	CASSQGGGQSNNEQFF
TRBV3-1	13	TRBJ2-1	CASSQVIAGEQFF
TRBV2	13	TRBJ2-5	CASMKGEKETQYF
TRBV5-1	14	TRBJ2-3	CASSLAVGADTQYF
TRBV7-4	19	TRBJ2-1	CASSLGLAGAFLSYNEQFF
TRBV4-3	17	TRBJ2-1	CASSQGGLGLHYNEQFF
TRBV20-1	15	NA	CSARPYAPQAYEQYF
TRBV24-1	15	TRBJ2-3	CATSGSKEGTDTQYF
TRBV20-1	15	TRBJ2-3	CSARSSGRGTDTQYF
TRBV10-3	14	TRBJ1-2	CATKGTASNYGYTF
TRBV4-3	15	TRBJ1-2	CASSQGTGRGRGYTF
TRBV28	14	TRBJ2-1	CASGLDRGNNEQFF
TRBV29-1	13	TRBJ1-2	CSVSTGTNYGYTF
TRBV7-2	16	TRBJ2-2	CASSPPVQMNTGELFF
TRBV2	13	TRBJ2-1	CASSGDFPNEQFF